These 32 T cell receptor beta chains originate from one sample sequenced in a study of technical replicates of blood from a few donors. TCRdb keeps only in-frame clones here, not all; method: immunoSEQ multiplex PCR. The table records tens of thousands of clones, 96% of them present only once. Sample: T cells isolated from PBMCs. The origin of the receptors is a human donor in good health.

The chain links TRBV2 to TRBJ2-3, with D tentatively TRBD2 (5 bases). Per the germline V gene, CDR1 is SNHLY and CDR2 is FYNNEI. The V gene lost 0 bases and the J gene lost 7 bases, with 11 bases spanning the gap. The CDR3 is made up of 14 amino acids. CDR3 protein: CASSEARLSNTQYF. The DNA for the CDR3 is TGTGCCAGCAGTGAAGCAAGACTATCGAATACGCAGTATTTT. The full variable domain, in which reference TRBV2 and TRBJ2-3 provide the parts outside the CDR3, is EPEVTQTPSHQVTQMGQEVILRCVPISNHLYFYWYRQILGQKVEFLVSFYNNEISEKSEIFDDQFSVERPDGSNFTLKIRSTKLEDSAMYFCASSEARLSNTQYFGPGTRLTVL.

CDR3 amino acids: CASSLLGPDTQYF. The CDR3 nucleotides read TGCGCCAGCAGCCTGCTAGGTCCAGATACGCAGTATTTT. This chain uses TRBV5-1 with TRBJ2-3; D remains unclear. CDR1 and CDR2 from the germline V gene are SGHRS and YFSETQ. V lost 4 bases and J 4 bases, leaving 10 bases between the germline ends. The CDR3 contains 13 residues.

The V call is TRBV15, the J call TRBJ1-5; D possibly corresponds to TRBD1 (6 bases). The CDR3 length is 14 residues. Per the germline V gene, CDR1 is LNHNV and CDR2 is YYDKDF (reference sequence). The germline V and J ends were trimmed by 4 bases and 2 bases, with 9 bases remaining between them. CDR3 sequence: CATSTRQGNQPQHF. The CDR3 DNA sequence: TGTGCCACCAGCACCCGACAGGGCAATCAGCCCCAGCATTTT.

This clone has a single count. The rearrangement joins TRBV30 to TRBJ1-2; weak D call: TRBD1 (5 bases). Germline assignment: CDR1 GTSNPN and CDR2 SVGIG (reference sequence). With 5 bases removed from V and 8 bases from J, the gap between germline ends came to 21 bases. The CDR3 is made up of 14 amino acids. CDR3: CAWRSRQTRGGYTF. CDR3 DNA sequence: TGTGCCTGGCGAAGCCGACAGACCCGAGGAGGCTACACCTTC.

V gene TRBV6-5 combines with J gene TRBJ1-1; D may be TRBD1 (5 bases). Germline V CDR1 and CDR2: MNHEY, SVGAGI. The CDR3 has 11 amino acids. Trimming shortened V by 8 bases and J by 5 bases, and 9 bases separated the two germline ends. CDR3 nucleotide sequence: TGTGCCAGCCTGGGGCAGACTGAAGCTTTCTTT. This codes for CASLGQTEAFF.

Remarks on this clone: At one boundary the junction diverges from the germline segment, which might be a read error. The chain carries TRBV7-9 and TRBJ1-1; D might be TRBD1 (5 bases). This CDR3 comprises 12 residues. In germline, CDR1 is SEHNR, CDR2 FQNEAQ (reference sequence). The CDR3 here is CASSLVWGEGFF. The CDR3 DNA sequence: TGTGCCAGCAGCTTAGTATGGGGGGAAGGTTTCTTT.

The chain has TRBV9 and TRBJ2-1, with 9 positions matching TRBD2. There are 15 residues in the CDR3. The germline V gene encodes CDR1 SGDLS and CDR2 YYNGEE. V was pared by 4 bases and J by 2 bases, with 4 bases of the junction left unmatched. The CDR3 DNA follows: TGTGCCAGCAGCTATGGGACTAGCCCCTACAATGAGCAGTTCTTC. It yields the protein CASSYGTSPYNEQFF.

The rearrangement uses TRBV27 and TRBJ1-1; D call uncertain. The V gene lost 8 bases and the J gene lost 4 bases, with 17 bases spanning the gap. Germline V gene data show CDR1 as MNHEY and CDR2 as SMNVEV (reference sequence). The CDR3 has 14 residues. In nucleotides, the CDR3 is TGTGCCAGCTCCTCTCTCCCCTATGGCACTGAAGCTTTCTTT. It encodes CASSSLPYGTEAFF.

This rearrangement joins TRBV2 to TRBJ2-1; TRBD1 matches 8 bases. There are 14 residues in the CDR3. The ends lost 6 bases at V and 6 bases at J; junction bases unmatched: 7. CDR1 and CDR2 from the germline V gene are SNHLY and FYNNEI. As DNA, the CDR3 is TGTGCCAGCAGCGGACAGGGTATTATCAATGAGCAGTTCTTC. Translated, it gives CASSGQGIINEQFF.

The chain joins TRBV4-1 to TRBJ2-7; TRBD1 might be the D (6 bases). Germline V gives CDR1 MGHRA, CDR2 YSYEKL. The CDR3 is 16 residues long. V lost 4 bases and J 4 bases, leaving 20 bases between the germline ends. The CDR3 coding sequence is TGCGCCAGCAGCCCCTTTGACTCGACAGGACCATACGAGCAGTACTTC. This encodes CASSPFDSTGPYEQYF.

CDR3 residues: CASSPQGRIYEKLFF. CDR3 nucleotide sequence: TGTGCCAGCAGCCCACAGGGCCGCATTTATGAAAAACTGTTTTTT. The chain couples TRBV5-6 to TRBJ1-4; tentatively, D is TRBD1 (6 bases). CDR1 and CDR2 (germline): SGHDT, YYEEEE. Trimming removed 4 bases at V and 6 bases at J, with 16 bases between. This CDR3 comprises 15 residues.

V usage is TRBV6-5 and J usage is TRBJ2-2; D ambiguous. Germline CDR1 and CDR2: MNHEY and SVGAGI. V was shortened by 6 bases and J by 0 bases, with 8 bases between the two germline ends. The CDR3 totals 14 residues. Here the CDR3 reads CASSQFANTGELFF. CDR3 nucleotides: TGTGCCAGCAGCCAGTTCGCGAACACCGGGGAGCTGTTTTTT.

Only one count was recorded for this clone. The chain uses TRBV7-7 and TRBJ2-7; D gene unclear. CDR3 length: 13 amino acids. Germline CDR1 reads SSHAT; CDR2 reads FNYEAQ (reference sequence). Trimming shortened V by 4 bases and J by 6 bases, and 13 bases separated the two germline ends. DNA of the CDR3: TGTGCCAGCAGCTCGACTCCGACCGGCGAGCAGTACTTC. Translating it yields CASSSTPTGEQYF.

The chain joins TRBV4-2 to TRBJ1-5; D unclear. There are 14 residues in the CDR3. Germline-derived CDR1 and CDR2 are LGHNA and YNFKEQ. Trimming removed 0 bases at V and 2 bases at J, with 5 bases between. In nucleotides, the CDR3 is TGTGCCAGCAGCCAAGATCAGGGCAATCAGCCCCAGCATTTT. Translated: CASSQDQGNQPQHF.

This clone was counted a single time. This chain uses TRBV30 with TRBJ1-1; a weak D match, TRBD1 (5 bases). Germline loops: CDR1 GTSNPN, CDR2 SVGIG (reference sequence). The CDR3 runs 12 residues. CDR3 in amino acids: CALTVVYTEAFF. In DNA, the CDR3 is TGTGCGCTGACAGTCGTATACACTGAAGCTTTCTTT.

The chain carries TRBV28 and TRBJ2-7; 8 bases align to TRBD1. CDR1 is MDHEN, CDR2 SYDVKM, per germline. Germline trimming cut 6 bases from V and 5 bases from J; bases unmatched to any gene: 9. This CDR3 spans 14 amino acids. CDR3 sequence reads: CASSTGTGLDEQYF. The CDR3 DNA follows: TGTGCCAGCAGCACCGGGACAGGTCTCGACGAGCAGTACTTC.

This clone was detected only once. The chain carries TRBV7-9 and TRBJ1-1; 9 positions match TRBD1. This CDR3 is built from 15 residues. The germline V gene has CDR1 SEHNR and CDR2 FQNEAQ (reference sequence). The V and J ends lost 4 bases and 6 bases, in that order; junction bases with no gene match: 9. CDR3 protein: CASSSAGTGLAEAFF. The DNA for the CDR3 is TGTGCCAGCAGCTCGGCCGGGACAGGGTTGGCTGAAGCTTTCTTT.

The CDR3: CASSPYREHYGYTF. The CDR3 nucleotides read TGTGCCAGTAGCCCTTACAGGGAGCACTATGGCTACACCTTC. The V and J genes are TRBV19 and TRBJ1-2; D possibly corresponds to TRBD1 (6 bases). The CDR3 spans 14 residues. Trimming took off 6 bases at V and 3 bases at J, with 14 bases between the two ends. Per the germline V gene, CDR1 is LNHDA and CDR2 is SQIVND (reference sequence).

The chain has TRBV11-2 and TRBJ1-1; no clear D. This CDR3 spans 14 amino acids. Germline V gives CDR1 SGHAT, CDR2 FQNNGV. Trimming took 1 base from V and 1 from J, leaving 7 bases between them. The CDR3 loop reads CASSLGYGNTEAFF. The CDR3 nucleotides are TGTGCCAGCAGCTTAGGCTACGGGAACACTGAAGCTTTCTTT.

CDR3 DNA sequence: TGTGCCAGCAGTTTATTACGGGGTCTAGGCAATCAGCCCCAGCATTTT. Translation gives CASSLLRGLGNQPQHF. The chain has TRBV27 and TRBJ1-5; D uncertain. The CDR3 is made up of 16 amino acids. The germline V gene encodes CDR1 MNHEY and CDR2 SMNVEV (reference sequence). V lost 1 base to trimming and J lost 2 bases, with 12 bases between them.

The chain recombines TRBV25-1 with TRBJ1-4; D unresolved. CDR3 length: 18 amino acids. Trimming shortened V by 4 bases and J by 5 bases, and 23 bases separated the two germline ends. Per germline, CDR1 MGHDK and CDR2 SYGVNS. CDR3 coding DNA: TGTGCCAGCAGTGCACCCTGGGAGTGGACCGAGGTGAATGAAAAACTGTTTTTT. Its translation is CASSAPWEWTEVNEKLFF.

The chain links TRBV5-4 to TRBJ2-7; 7 nucleotides match TRBD2. The CDR3 covers 16 residues. J gave up 0 bases and V 4 bases, and 10 bases lay outside the gene matches. From germline, CDR1 is SGHNT and CDR2 YYREEE (reference sequence). CDR3 in DNA: TGTGCCAGCAGCCTCGGAGCTAGCGGAAGCTCCTACGAGCAGTACTTC. Amino acids: CASSLGASGSSYEQYF.

This clone was found once. The chain recombines TRBV5-5 with TRBJ2-7, with D maybe TRBD2 (6 bases). The V end was cut by 0 bases, the J end by 1 base, with 8 bases between. The CDR3 is 14 residues long. The V gene's germline CDR1 is SGHKS and CDR2 YYEKEE (reference sequence). The CDR3 sequence is CASSLGLVSYEQYF. CDR3 DNA: TGTGCCAGCAGCTTGGGACTAGTATCCTACGAGCAGTACTTC.

The chain uses TRBV9 and TRBJ2-1; TRBD2 aligns across 11 bases. Germline V gives CDR1 SGDLS, CDR2 YYNGEE. This CDR3 spans 16 amino acids. Trimming cost V 7 bases and J 8 bases; bases outside gene matches: 14. The CDR3 coding sequence is TGTGCCAGCTCAGGGGTAACTAGCGGGAGTATCCATGAGCAGTTCTTC. This sequence encodes CASSGVTSGSIHEQFF.

The chain is built from TRBV5-1 and TRBJ2-3; TRBD2 might be the D (6 bases). V dropped 3 bases and J dropped 0 bases, with 8 bases sitting between them. The germline V gene encodes CDR1 SGHRS and CDR2 YFSETQ. The CDR3 is made up of 14 amino acids. The CDR3 protein is CASSSEGSTDTQYF. CDR3 in DNA: TGCGCCAGCAGCTCGGAGGGGAGCACAGATACGCAGTATTTT. Full variable domain (rest looked up from reference TRBV5-1 and TRBJ2-3): KAGVTQTPRYLIKTRGQQVTLSCSPISGHRSVSWYQQTPGQGLQFLFEYFSETQRNKGNFPGRFSGRQFSNSRSEMNVSTLELGDSALYLCASSSEGSTDTQYFGPGTRLTVL.

V gene TRBV9 combines with J gene TRBJ2-1; TRBD1 matches at 7 bases. V was pared by 3 bases and J by 2 bases, with 5 bases of the junction left unmatched. There are 15 residues in the CDR3. Germline loops: CDR1 SGDLS, CDR2 YYNGEE. CDR3 amino acids: CASSASGQPYNEQFF. The CDR3 nucleotides are TGTGCCAGCAGCGCCTCGGGACAGCCCTACAATGAGCAGTTCTTC.

This clone showed up just once. The CDR3 loop is CASSYEWAVPYNEQFF. As DNA, the CDR3 is TGTGCCAGCAGTTACGAATGGGCTGTCCCCTACAATGAGCAGTTCTTC. The chain employs TRBV6-5 and TRBJ2-1, with no clear D. Germline values: CDR1 MNHEY, CDR2 SVGAGI. The CDR3 has 16 residues. The V end lost 2 bases, the J end lost 2 bases, and 13 bases lay between the germline ends.

This clone was seen just once. The V call is TRBV5-4, the J call TRBJ2-7; 7 bases align to TRBD2. This CDR3 has 14 amino acids. The germline CDR1 and CDR2 sequences are SGHNT and YYREEE (reference sequence). Unmatched junction bases numbered 8, after V lost 2 bases and J lost 6 bases. The CDR3 DNA reads TGTGCCAGCAGCTTTGCGCGGGAGACGGCCGAGCAGTACTTC. This encodes CASSFARETAEQYF.

The rearrangement uses TRBV30 and TRBJ1-5, with unresolved D. The CDR3 length is 18 residues. Germline CDR1 GTSNPN, CDR2 SVGIG (reference sequence). V was clipped by 4 bases and J by 8 bases, with 30 bases between them. CDR3 nucleotides: TGTGCCTGGAATTTCGGACTCGGAGGGCAAGGAGGCTTGGAGCCCCAGCATTTT. Translated, it gives CAWNFGLGGQGGLEPQHF.

The J gene is TRBJ2-7, the V gene TRBV7-2; D is undetermined. The germline gives CDR1 SGHTA, CDR2 FQGNSA. The CDR3 loop spans 13 amino acids. Trimming removed 2 bases from V and 3 bases from J, with 8 bases in between. This chain's CDR3 is CASSLNTYYEQYF. CDR3 nucleotides: TGTGCCAGCAGCTTAAATACCTACTACGAGCAGTACTTC.

The J gene is TRBJ2-2, the V gene TRBV7-9; D may be TRBD1 (5 bases). Germline-derived CDR1 and CDR2 are SEHNR and FQNEAQ (reference sequence). V lost 0 bases to trimming and J lost 5 bases, with 7 bases between them. This CDR3 is 14 amino acids long. This chain's CDR3 is CASSLARETGELFF. CDR3 nucleotides: TGTGCCAGCAGCTTAGCCAGGGAAACCGGGGAGCTGTTTTTT.

V usage is TRBV19 and J usage is TRBJ2-5, with 12 bases matching TRBD2. Unmatched junction bases numbered 7, after V lost 6 bases and J lost 5 bases. CDR1 is LNHDA, CDR2 SQIVND, per germline (reference sequence). There are 15 residues in the CDR3. This CDR3 reads CASSPGLAGLETQYF. The CDR3 DNA sequence: TGTGCCAGTAGCCCCGGACTAGCGGGATTGGAGACCCAGTACTTC.